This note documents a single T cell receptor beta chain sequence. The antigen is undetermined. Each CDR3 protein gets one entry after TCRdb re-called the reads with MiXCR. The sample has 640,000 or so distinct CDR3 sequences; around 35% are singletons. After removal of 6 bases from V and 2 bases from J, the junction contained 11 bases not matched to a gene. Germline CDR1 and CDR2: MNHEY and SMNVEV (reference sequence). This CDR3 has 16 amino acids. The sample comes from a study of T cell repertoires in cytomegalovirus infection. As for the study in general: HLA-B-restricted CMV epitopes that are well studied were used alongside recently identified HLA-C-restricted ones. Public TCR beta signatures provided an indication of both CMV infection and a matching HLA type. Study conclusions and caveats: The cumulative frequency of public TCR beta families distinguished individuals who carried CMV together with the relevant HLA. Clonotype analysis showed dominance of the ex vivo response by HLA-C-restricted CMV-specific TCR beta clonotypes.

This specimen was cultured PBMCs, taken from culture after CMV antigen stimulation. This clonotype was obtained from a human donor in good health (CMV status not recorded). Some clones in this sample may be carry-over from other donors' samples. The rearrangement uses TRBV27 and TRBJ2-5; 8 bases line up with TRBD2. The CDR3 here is CASSPYRSGIQETQYF. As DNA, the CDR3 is TGTGCCAGCAGCCCTTATCGTAGCGGGATTCAAGAGACCCAGTACTTC.